This T cell receptor beta chain was sequenced in a study of blood T cell repertoires in COVID-19. Looking at the study overall: Sites across the United States, Italy and Spain contributed samples from acute and convalescent COVID-19. The analysed material was cDNA or gDNA that came from T cells, B-cell-depleted T cells, or PBMCs.

This clone was observed a handful of times. The CDR3 contains 14 residues. V was pared by 3 bases and J by 1 base, with 9 bases between. Germline V gene lookup returns CDR1 LGHDT and CDR2 YNNKEL (reference sequence). Only in-frame clones appear in the TCRdb table, and some are missing; sequencing was by immunoSEQ multiplex PCR. Of 200,000 to 250,000 clones listed, roughly 80% are singletons. The receptor comes from a woman aged 80 or over with active or convalescent COVID-19. The chain uses TRBV3-1 (or the pseudogene TRBV3-2) and TRBJ1-1; D may be TRBD1 (6 bases). Sequencing was carried out using peripheral blood. The CDR3 DNA is TGTGCCAGCAGCCAGCGGACAGAGAACACTGAAGCTTTCTTT. Amino acid sequence: CASSQRTENTEAFF.